A single T cell receptor (beta chain) is shown here with its context. This specimen belongs to a study of blood T cell repertoires in COVID-19. Study overall: Acute and convalescent COVID-19 samples came from the United States, Italy and Spain. T cells, B-cell-depleted T cells, or PBMCs provided the cDNA or gDNA that served as material.

As handled by the study authors: Amplification of reference gene primers provided the estimated nucleated cell counts. Only in-frame clones appear in the TCRdb table, and some are missing; sequencing was by immunoSEQ multiplex PCR. V and J calls and clone size come straight from that table; D and trimming were deduced from the DNA. The sample carries around 50,000 clones, around 88% recorded once. The sequencing sample was made of peripheral blood. The TCR sequence derives from a woman of 80 years or more with acute or convalescent COVID-19.

CDR3 region: CASRVQGVNNSPLHF. In DNA form, the CDR3 reads TGCGCCAGCAGGGTTCAGGGTGTAAATAATTCACCCCTCCACTTT. The chain has TRBV10-2 and TRBJ1-6; D is possibly TRBD1 (5 bases). Germline-derived CDR1 and CDR2 are WSHSY and SAAADI. V was trimmed by 6 bases and J by 5 bases, leaving 14 bases between them. CDR3 length equals 15 residues.